One and the same sample provided the 18 T cell receptor beta chains below, sequenced in a study of T cell changes during pregnancy in multiple sclerosis. Profiling relied on immunoSEQ multiplex PCR, and the TCRdb table lists in-frame clones only, not all of them. The sample carries approximately 34,000 clones, under 95% recorded once. This specimen was CD4+ T cells from peripheral blood mononuclear cells, taken in the second trimester of pregnancy. The receptor set was obtained from a female donor with multiple sclerosis, enrolled in a pregnancy study.

V and J are TRBV2 and TRBJ2-7; no clear D gene. CDR1 is SNHLY, CDR2 FYNNEI, per germline. This CDR3 is 14 amino acids long. With 6 bases removed from V and 1 base from J, the gap between germline ends came to 13 bases. In DNA, the CDR3 is TGTGCCAGCAGGGCCGACGGAGTATCCTACGAGCAGTACTTC. Its protein product is CASRADGVSYEQYF.

This sequence joins TRBV6-5 and TRBJ2-3; 8 bases fit TRBD1. Germline-derived CDR1 and CDR2 are MNHEY and SVGAGI. This CDR3 contains 15 residues. Losses at the gene ends were 2 bases for V and 3 bases for J; bases not matched to a gene: 4. The CDR3 region has the DNA TGTGCCAGCAGTTACAGCAGGGACAGGACAGATACGCAGTATTTT. Encoded protein: CASSYSRDRTDTQYF.

The chain uses TRBV23-1 and TRBJ1-5; D is perhaps TRBD1 (6 bases). TRBV23-1 is an ORF; its function is uncertain. V was trimmed by 0 bases and J by 5 bases, leaving 11 bases between them. The CDR3 runs to 15 residues. DNA of the CDR3: TGCGCCAGCAGTCAATCGGGGGCCGCGGATCAGCCCCAGCATTTT. This codes for CASSQSGAADQPQHF.

This clone came up a few times. The chain uses TRBV6-7 and TRBJ2-2; 9 bases fit TRBD2. TRBV6-7 belongs to the ORF category, with a function that is uncertain. There are 20 residues in the CDR3. V gave up 4 bases and J gave up 4 bases; unmatched junction bases: 19. This CDR3 reads CASSFPQAGGIPRGTGELFF. The CDR3 DNA is TGTGCCAGCAGTTTCCCTCAGGCGGGAGGGATACCCAGGGGCACCGGGGAGCTGTTTTTT.

This clone has just one count. The rearrangement links TRBV5-1 to TRBJ2-5, with D maybe TRBD1 (7 bases). This CDR3 is built from 15 residues. Germline V lookup: CDR1 SGHRS, CDR2 YFSETQ. Trimming removed 0 bases at V and 5 bases at J, with 14 bases between. This chain's CDR3 is CASSLEAGGRETQYF. The DNA for the CDR3 is TGCGCCAGCAGCTTGGAGGCAGGGGGGCGGGAGACCCAGTACTTC.

The rearrangement uses TRBV29-1 and TRBJ2-7; D is possibly TRBD2 (5 bases). V was shortened by 7 bases and J by 0 bases, with 28 bases between the two germline ends. The CDR3 length is 18 residues. In germline, CDR1 is SQVTM, CDR2 ANQGSEA. The DNA of the CDR3 is TGCAGCGCCTCACCGGGCCTCGCGACTACTCAGAGCTCCTACGAGCAGTACTTC. Its protein is CSASPGLATTQSSYEQYF.

The rearrangement uses TRBV11-2 and TRBJ2-2; unclear D gene. Germline V gene sequence: CDR1 SGHAT, CDR2 FQNNGV. Between the trimmed V and J ends, which lost 0 bases and 4 bases, there was a span of 6 bases. The CDR3 extends over 14 amino acids. CDR3 sequence: CASSLDAATGELFF. The CDR3 bases are TGTGCCAGCAGCTTAGACGCGGCCACCGGGGAGCTGTTTTTT.

The chain combines TRBV19 with TRBJ1-2; D gene uncertain. CDR3 length: 12 amino acids. The germline gives CDR1 LNHDA, CDR2 SQIVND (reference sequence). Trimming stripped 4 bases from V and 5 bases from J, with 8 bases between. The CDR3 reads CASSREGYGYTF. DNA for the CDR3: TGTGCCAGTAGTAGGGAGGGTTATGGCTACACCTTC.

The gene calls are TRBV2 and TRBJ2-5; 7 bases fit TRBD1. Unmatched junction bases numbered 4, after V lost 4 bases and J lost 5 bases. Germline assignment: CDR1 SNHLY and CDR2 FYNNEI. The CDR3 totals 13 residues. Here the CDR3 reads CASSGDSRETQYF. Here the CDR3 DNA reads TGTGCCAGCAGTGGGGACAGTCGCGAGACCCAGTACTTC.

This chain links TRBV27 with TRBJ2-7, with 7 bases identical to TRBD1. Trimming at V came to 8 bases and at J to 0 bases, leaving 10 bases not matched to a gene. Per germline, CDR1 MNHEY and CDR2 SMNVEV (reference sequence). The CDR3 has 15 residues. This CDR3 reads CASSLGGNGSYEQYF. The CDR3 DNA sequence: TGTGCCAGCTCTTTAGGGGGCAACGGCTCCTACGAGCAGTACTTC.

V gene TRBV28 combines with J gene TRBJ1-1; D is unresolved. CDR3 length equals 13 residues. From germline, CDR1 is MDHEN and CDR2 SYDVKM. V lost 7 bases, J lost 11 bases, and 20 bases lay in between. The CDR3 is CASTFAGPPDAFF. The CDR3 DNA sequence: TGTGCCAGCACCTTTGCAGGTCCTCCCGATGCTTTCTTT.

This clone was detected only once. This sequence joins TRBV13 and TRBJ2-2; 9 bases fit TRBD1. The CDR3 length is 16 residues. Germline V gene sequence: CDR1 PRHDT, CDR2 FYEKMQ (reference sequence). The J segment lost 2 bases and the V segment lost 6 bases, leaving 7 bases of the junction unmatched. The chain's CDR3 is CASRDRGDGNTGELFF. In nucleotides, the CDR3 is TGTGCCAGCAGGGACAGGGGAGACGGAAACACCGGGGAGCTGTTTTTT.

This sequence joins TRBV9 and TRBJ2-2; D uncertain. Germline CDR1 and CDR2: SGDLS and YYNGEE. V gave up 4 bases and J gave up 1 base, with 8 bases separating them. The CDR3 contains 14 residues. DNA for the CDR3: TGTGCCAGCAGCCTTGGGCTGAACACCGGGGAGCTGTTTTTT. Translated, it gives CASSLGLNTGELFF.

For the CDR3, the DNA is TGTGCCATCAGTGAGTCAGGGGGCACTGGCTACACCTTC. Translation: CAISESGGTGYTF. This chain uses TRBV10-3 with TRBJ1-2; the match to TRBD1 covers 7 bases. Looked up from germline, CDR1 is ENHRY and CDR2 is SYGVKD. The CDR3 length is 13 residues. V shed 0 bases and J 7 bases; nucleotides not matched to a gene: 2.

The rearrangement joins TRBV7-9 to TRBJ1-6, with D tentatively TRBD1 (6 bases). The CDR3 is made up of 17 amino acids. The germline V and J ends were trimmed by 1 base and 2 bases, with 12 bases remaining between them. The germline CDR1 and CDR2 sequences are SEHNR and FQNEAQ (reference sequence). CDR3 amino acids: CASSLGRGVTYNSPLHF. The CDR3 DNA reads as TGTGCCAGCAGCTTAGGCAGGGGAGTGACCTATAATTCACCCCTCCACTTT.

V usage is TRBV5-1 and J usage is TRBJ2-3, with 8 positions matching TRBD2. Losses at the gene ends were 4 bases for V and 4 bases for J; bases not matched to a gene: 17. CDR3 size: 18 residues. The germline CDR1 and CDR2 sequences are SGHRS and YFSETQ. CDR3 nucleotides: TGCGCCAGCAGCAAGGAATTGTCAGCGGGAGTTTATGCAGATACGCAGTATTTT. Amino acid sequence: CASSKELSAGVYADTQYF. The full variable domain, rest sourced from reference TRBV5-1 and TRBJ2-3, is KAGVTQTPRYLIKTRGQQVTLSCSPISGHRSVSWYQQTPGQGLQFLFEYFSETQRNKGNFPGRFSGRQFSNSRSEMNVSTLELGDSALYLCASSKELSAGVYADTQYFGPGTRLTVL.

This chain connects TRBV5-6 to TRBJ2-2; 15 bases line up with TRBD2. With V trimmed by 3 bases and J by 4 bases, 4 bases remained unmatched. The CDR3 sequence is 17 residues long. Germline V lookup: CDR1 SGHDT, CDR2 YYEEEE. DNA for the CDR3: TGTGCCAGCAGCTATTCGGGACTAGCGGGAGGCACCGGGGAGCTGTTTTTT. This codes for CASSYSGLAGGTGELFF.

The V and J genes are TRBV29-1 and TRBJ2-3; 11 nucleotides agree with TRBD2. The V gene end was trimmed by 4 bases and the J gene end by 0 bases; junction bases not matched to a gene: 3. Germline V gene lookup returns CDR1 SQVTM and CDR2 ANQGSEA. The CDR3 totals 15 residues. CDR3 nucleotides: TGCAGCGTTGTTAGCGGGAGGGCTAGCACAGATACGCAGTATTTT. It translates to CSVVSGRASTDTQYF.